These T cell receptor beta chains were read from a single sample in a study of cytomegalovirus exposure and HLA in healthy donors. The method was immunoSEQ multiplex PCR; TCRdb's version includes in-frame clones alone and lacks a portion of them. The sample shows 100,000 or so clones, 70% to 80% of them seen only once. The sequenced sample consisted of PBMCs. These receptors originate from a man aged 45-60 years in good health and CMV-seropositive. Each CDR3 is given with its conserved first and last residue. D genes are given only for firm matches. Expanded clones get a size class; other rows say once, few or many, or leave the size out.

J gene | D gene | V gene | clone size | CDR3 DNA | CDR3 protein
TRBJ2-1 | - | TRBV21-1 | - | TGTGCCAGCAGCAAAGGAGCCTATGAGCAGTTCTTC | CASSKGAYEQFF
TRBJ2-3 | - | TRBV5-5 | - | TGTGCCAGCAGCTTAGTACAGTACACAGATACGCAGTATTTT | CASSLVQYTDTQYF
TRBJ1-2 | - | TRBV5-5 | - | TGTGCCAGCAGCTCGCCCGGACAGAAATCCTACACCTTC | CASSSPGQKSYTF
TRBJ2-1 | - | TRBV2 | few | TGTGCCAGCAGTGTGGTGGAGAATGAGCAGTTCTTC | CASSVVENEQFF
TRBJ2-7 | TRBD2 | TRBV2 | few | TGTGCCAGCTACGTTGGACTAGCGGGGTACGAGCAGTACTTC | CASYVGLAGYEQYF
TRBJ2-1 | TRBD2 | TRBV5-1 | - | TGCGCCAGCAGCTCACGACTAGCGGGGCACAATGAGCAGTTCTTC | CASSSRLAGHNEQFF
TRBJ1-2 | TRBD1 | TRBV6-1 | - | TGTGCCAGCAGTCGGGACAGGGAATATGGCTACACCTTC | CASSRDREYGYTF
TRBJ1-4 | TRBD1 | TRBV11-2 | - | TGTGCCAGCAGCTTAGTTGGGCAGGGGGTAGAAAAACTGTTTTTT | CASSLVGQGVEKLFF
TRBJ2-2 | TRBD2 | TRBV10-3 | - | TGTGCCATCAGCCCTGGGACTAGCTGGGGGACCGGGGAGCTGTTTTTT | CAISPGTSWGTGELFF
TRBJ1-4 | - | TRBV6-1 | - | TGTGCCAGCAGTGAAGGAAATGAGGCCCGGGGTGAAAAACTGTTTTTT | CASSEGNEARGEKLFF
TRBJ2-3 | - | TRBV5-1 | - | TGCGCCAGCAGCGTAGACTCCTCCTACCTGGTAGATACGCAGTATTTT | CASSVDSSYLVDTQYF
TRBJ1-1 | - | TRBV2 | - | TGTGCCAGCTCTCCAGACAAGAACACTGAAGCTTTCTTT | CASSPDKNTEAFF
TRBJ2-5 | TRBD1 | TRBV5-1 | once | TGCGCCAGCAGCTTGGAAGGCGGGACAGGTCAAGAGACCCAGTACTTC | CASSLEGGTGQETQYF
TRBJ2-5 | TRBD1 | TRBV5-4 | - | TGTGCCAGCAGCCGGGGTGGACAGGGTCAAGAGACCCAGTACTTC | CASSRGGQGQETQYF
TRBJ1-4 | - | TRBV11-1 | - | TGTGCCAGCAGCTCGGGAGAAACTAATGAAAAACTGTTTTTT | CASSSGETNEKLFF
TRBJ1-5 | - | TRBV6-1 | once | TGTGCCAGCAGTGAAGCGTGGGGGGGTACTCAGCCCCAGCATTTT | CASSEAWGGTQPQHF
TRBJ1-2 | TRBD1 | TRBV5-1 | once | TGCGCCAGCAGCTTGCCCGGGACAGCTAACTATGGCTACACCTTC | CASSLPGTANYGYTF
TRBJ1-5 | - | TRBV5-1 | - | TGCGCCAGCAGCTTGTCTTCGGGGTCTCAGCCCCAGCATTTT | CASSLSSGSQPQHF
TRBJ2-7 | - | TRBV6-1 | - | TGTGCCAGCAGGATGACAGGAAACGACGAGCAGTACTTC | CASRMTGNDEQYF
TRBJ2-5 | TRBD1 | TRBV5-1 | once | TGCGCCAGCAGCTGGACAGGGGGGGACCAAGAGACCCAGTACTTC | CASSWTGGDQETQYF
TRBJ2-1 | - | TRBV7-9 | - | TGTGCCAGCAGCTTAGCGGGAGTGGGTTACAATGAGCAGTTCTTC | CASSLAGVGYNEQFF
TRBJ2-1 | TRBD2 | TRBV5-1 | - | TGCGCCAGCAGCGGGACTAGCGGGGTCTACAATGAGCAGTTCTTC | CASSGTSGVYNEQFF
TRBJ1-3 | - | TRBV27 | - | TGTGCCAGCAGTTTTGTAATAAGGAGCTCTGGAAACACCATATATTTT | CASSFVIRSSGNTIYF
TRBJ1-5 | - | TRBV14 | - | TGTGCCAGCAGCCCTTCCAGCAGGGATCAGCCCCAGCATTTT | CASSPSSRDQPQHF
TRBJ1-5 | - | TRBV6-6 | - | TGTGCCAGCAGTTTACCCCTGGGGAGGGACAATCAGCCCCAGCATTTT | CASSLPLGRDNQPQHF
TRBJ2-3 | - | TRBV2 | - | TGTGCCAGGGGGCTAGCGTCCACAGATACGCAGTATTTT | CARGLASTDTQYF
TRBJ2-2 | TRBD1 | TRBV7-3 | - | TGTGCCAGCAGCCCCAACGGACAGGGGGCTGGCGGGGAGCTGTTTTTT | CASSPNGQGAGGELFF
TRBJ1-2 | - | TRBV5-1 | - | TGCGCCAGCAGCTCTCGACAGTCGAGGTTGATTGACTATGGCTACACCTTC | CASSSRQSRLIDYGYTF
TRBJ2-7 | TRBD2 | TRBV2 | - | TGTGCCAGCAGCCCCCCTTGGGGACTAGCGGGAGGGCTTTCCTACGAGCAGTACTTC | CASSPPWGLAGGLSYEQYF
TRBJ2-5 | TRBD1 | TRBV2 | - | TGTGCCATACAGGGGTTGCAAGAGACCCAGTACTTC | CAIQGLQETQYF
TRBJ2-7 | - | TRBV13 | - | TGTGCCAGCAGCTCGTGGACACGCGACGAGCAGTACTTC | CASSSWTRDEQYF
TRBJ1-1 | - | TRBV5-1 | - | TGCGCCAGCAGCCCCGACAGAACGAACACTGAAGCTTTCTTT | CASSPDRTNTEAFF
TRBJ2-7 | - | TRBV10-3 | - | TGTGCCATCAGTGAGGGCGGTTCCGAGCAGTACTTC | CAISEGGSEQYF
TRBJ2-7 | - | TRBV5-4 | once | TGTGCCAGCAGCTTGGCCGGGTCAGGGTCCTACGAGCAGTACTTC | CASSLAGSGSYEQYF
TRBJ2-7 | - | TRBV13 | - | TGTGCCAGCAGCTTAGGAGGGCAGGGCTACGAGCAGTACTTC | CASSLGGQGYEQYF
TRBJ2-3 | - | TRBV10-3 | - | TGTGCCATCCGCGGGACCCATCAAGGTACGCAGTATTTT | CAIRGTHQGTQYF
TRBJ2-5 | TRBD2 | TRBV5-1 | - | TGCGCCAGCAGCCTCATGGGGGGGGACCCAGAGACCCAGTACTTC | CASSLMGGDPETQYF
TRBJ2-1 | TRBD2 | TRBV5-1 | - | TGCGCCAGCAGCCTCCTTGGACTAGCGGGGGGCCCTAGTTCCTACAATGAGCAGTTCTTC | CASSLLGLAGGPSSYNEQFF
TRBJ2-3 | - | TRBV2 | once | TGTGCCAGCAGTGGCCACGTAAATACGGGCACAGATACGCAGTATTTT | CASSGHVNTGTDTQYF
TRBJ1-1 | - | TRBV28 | - | TGTGCCAGCCTCTGGGCCTACGGAGGCACTGAAGCTTTCTTT | CASLWAYGGTEAFF
TRBJ2-6 | - | TRBV5-6 | - | TGTGCCAGCAGCATAGGGGTGGGGGGGGCCAACGTCCTGACTTTC | CASSIGVGGANVLTF
TRBJ2-2 | - | TRBV7-3 | - | TGTGCCAGCAGCTTAGTTGTAGGGGACACCGGGGAGCTGTTTTTT | CASSLVVGDTGELFF
TRBJ2-7 | TRBD1 | TRBV18 | - | TGTGCCAGCTCACCCTGGGACAGCTCCTACGAGCAGTACTTC | CASSPWDSSYEQYF
TRBJ2-5 | TRBD2 | TRBV4-1 | once | TGCGCCAGCAGCCCTCGCCTAGCGGGGACCCAAGAGACCCAGTACTTC | CASSPRLAGTQETQYF
TRBJ2-7 | - | TRBV5-1 | - | TGCGCCAGCAGCTTGGCCAGGGTGACCGAGCAGTACTTC | CASSLARVTEQYF
TRBJ2-3 | TRBD2 | TRBV9 | once | TGTGCCAGCAGCCCGATCATAGCGGGGGAGAGCACAGATACGCAGTATTTT | CASSPIIAGESTDTQYF
TRBJ1-2 | TRBD1 | TRBV6-1 | - | TGTGCCGGGGGGACAGGAGTCTATGGCTACACCTTC | CAGGTGVYGYTF
TRBJ1-6 | - | TRBV6-4 | - | TGTGCCAGCAGTGCCGGTGTCTATAATTCACCCCTCCACTTT | CASSAGVYNSPLHF
TRBJ2-7 | - | TRBV18 | - | TGTGCCAGTAGCCCCCAAACCTACTCCTACGAGCAGTACTTC | CASSPQTYSYEQYF
TRBJ2-5 | - | TRBV7-7 | - | TGTGCCAGCAGCTTATGGGAGGCAGAGACCCAGTACTTC | CASSLWEAETQYF
TRBJ2-7 | - | TRBV19 | - | TGTGCCAGTAGTGTTAGACAGGTCGGGGAGCAGTACTTC | CASSVRQVGEQYF